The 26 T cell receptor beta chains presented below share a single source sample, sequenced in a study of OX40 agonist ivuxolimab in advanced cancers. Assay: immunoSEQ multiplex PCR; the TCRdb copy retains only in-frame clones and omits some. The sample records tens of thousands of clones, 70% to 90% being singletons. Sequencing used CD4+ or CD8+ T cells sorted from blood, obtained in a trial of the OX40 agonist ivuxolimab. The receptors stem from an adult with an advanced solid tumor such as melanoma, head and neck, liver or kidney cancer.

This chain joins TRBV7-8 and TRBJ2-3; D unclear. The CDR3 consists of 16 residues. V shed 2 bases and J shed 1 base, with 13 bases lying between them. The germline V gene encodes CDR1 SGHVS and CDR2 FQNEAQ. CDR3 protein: CASSLSSTGGTDTQYF. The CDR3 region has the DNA TGTGCCAGCAGCTTAAGTTCAACTGGCGGCACAGATACGCAGTATTTT.

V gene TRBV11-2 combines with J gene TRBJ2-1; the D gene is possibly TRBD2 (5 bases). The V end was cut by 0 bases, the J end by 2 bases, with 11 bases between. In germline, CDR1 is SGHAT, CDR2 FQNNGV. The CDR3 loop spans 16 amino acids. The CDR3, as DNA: TGTGCCAGCAGCTTAGAGGGGAGCGGAACCTACAATGAGCAGTTCTTC. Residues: CASSLEGSGTYNEQFF.

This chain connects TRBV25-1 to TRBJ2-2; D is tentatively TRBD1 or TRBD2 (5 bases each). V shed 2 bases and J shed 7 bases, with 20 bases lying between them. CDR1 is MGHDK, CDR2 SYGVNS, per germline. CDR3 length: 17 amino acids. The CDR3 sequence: CASSELEGTHYGGELFF. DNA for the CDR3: TGTGCCAGCAGTGAACTCGAGGGGACCCATTATGGCGGGGAGCTGTTTTTT.

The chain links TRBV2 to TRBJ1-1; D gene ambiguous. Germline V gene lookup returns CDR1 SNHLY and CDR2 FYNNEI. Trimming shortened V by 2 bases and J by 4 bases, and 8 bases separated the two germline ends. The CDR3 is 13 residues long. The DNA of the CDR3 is TGTGCCAGCAGTGAAAGGTTTGCCACTGAAGCTTTCTTT. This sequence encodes CASSERFATEAFF.

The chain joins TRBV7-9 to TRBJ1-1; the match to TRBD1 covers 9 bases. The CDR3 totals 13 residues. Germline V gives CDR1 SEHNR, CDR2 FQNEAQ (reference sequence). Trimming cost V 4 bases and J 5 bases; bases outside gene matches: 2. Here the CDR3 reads CASSYRGQTEAFF. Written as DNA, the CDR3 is TGTGCCAGCAGCTACAGGGGGCAAACTGAAGCTTTCTTT. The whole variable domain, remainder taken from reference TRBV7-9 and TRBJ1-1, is DTGVSQNPRHKITKRGQNVTFRCDPISEHNRLYWYRQTLGQGPEFLTYFQNEAQLEKSRLLSDRFSAERPKGSFSTLEIQRTEQGDSAMYLCASSYRGQTEAFFGQGTRLTVV.

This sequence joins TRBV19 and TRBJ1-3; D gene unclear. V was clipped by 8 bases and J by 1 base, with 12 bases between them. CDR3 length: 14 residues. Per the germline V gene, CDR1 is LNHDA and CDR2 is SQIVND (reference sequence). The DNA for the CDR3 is TGTGCCAGTCAGCGCTACCTATCTGGAAACACCATATATTTT. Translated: CASQRYLSGNTIYF.

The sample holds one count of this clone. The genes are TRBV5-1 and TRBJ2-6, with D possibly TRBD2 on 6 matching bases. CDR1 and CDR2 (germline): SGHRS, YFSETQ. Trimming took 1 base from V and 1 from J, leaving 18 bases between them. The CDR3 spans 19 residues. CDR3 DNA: TGCGCCAGCAGCTTGTTCGCAGGCGGAGGGTATTCTGGGGCCAACGTCCTGACTTTC. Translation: CASSLFAGGGYSGANVLTF.

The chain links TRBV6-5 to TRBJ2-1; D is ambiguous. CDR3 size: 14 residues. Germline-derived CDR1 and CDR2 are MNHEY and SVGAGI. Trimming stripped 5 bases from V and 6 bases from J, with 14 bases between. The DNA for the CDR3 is TGTGCCAGCAGTGAGGCGGTTCCTCGCAATGAGCAGTTCTTC. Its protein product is CASSEAVPRNEQFF.

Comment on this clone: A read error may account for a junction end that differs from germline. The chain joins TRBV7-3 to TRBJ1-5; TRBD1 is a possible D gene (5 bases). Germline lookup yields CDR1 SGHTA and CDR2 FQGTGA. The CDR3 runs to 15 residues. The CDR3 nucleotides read TGCGCCAGCAGCCAAGAGCCGGGGCTGAATCAGCCCCAGCATTTT. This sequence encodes CASSQEPGLNQPQHF.

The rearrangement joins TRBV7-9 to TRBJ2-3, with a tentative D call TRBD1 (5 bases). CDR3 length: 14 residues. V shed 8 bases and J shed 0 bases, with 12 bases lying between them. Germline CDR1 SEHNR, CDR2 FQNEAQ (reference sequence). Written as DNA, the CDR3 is TGTGCCAGCTCGGTAGGGGTTAGCACAGATACGCAGTATTTT. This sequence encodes CASSVGVSTDTQYF.

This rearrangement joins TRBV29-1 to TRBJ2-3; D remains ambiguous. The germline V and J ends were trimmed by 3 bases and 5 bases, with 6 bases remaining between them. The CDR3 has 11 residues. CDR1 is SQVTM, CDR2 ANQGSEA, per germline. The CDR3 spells CSVDGEDTQYF. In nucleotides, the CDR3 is TGCAGCGTTGATGGGGAAGATACGCAGTATTTT.

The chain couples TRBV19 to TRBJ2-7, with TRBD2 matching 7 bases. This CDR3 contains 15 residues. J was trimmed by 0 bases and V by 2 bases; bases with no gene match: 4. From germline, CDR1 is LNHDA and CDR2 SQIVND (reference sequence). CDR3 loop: CASSITGRSSYEQYF. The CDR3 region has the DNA TGTGCCAGTAGTATAACCGGGAGGAGCTCCTACGAGCAGTACTTC.

CDR3 amino acids: CAWSAGVGPNTEAFF. Written as DNA, the CDR3 is TGTGCCTGGAGTGCGGGGGTCGGGCCGAACACTGAAGCTTTCTTT. The V gene is TRBV30, the J gene TRBJ1-1, with D possibly TRBD1 on 5 matching bases. CDR3 length equals 15 residues. The germline V gene encodes CDR1 GTSNPN and CDR2 SVGIG (reference sequence). V was cut by 1 base and J by 1 base, with 13 bases left in between.

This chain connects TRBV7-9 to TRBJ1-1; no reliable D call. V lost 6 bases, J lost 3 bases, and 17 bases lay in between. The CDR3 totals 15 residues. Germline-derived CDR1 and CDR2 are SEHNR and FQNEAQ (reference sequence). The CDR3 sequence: CASSPSTTAYTEAFF. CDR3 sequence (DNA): TGTGCCAGCAGTCCTTCAACTACTGCTTACACTGAAGCTTTCTTT.

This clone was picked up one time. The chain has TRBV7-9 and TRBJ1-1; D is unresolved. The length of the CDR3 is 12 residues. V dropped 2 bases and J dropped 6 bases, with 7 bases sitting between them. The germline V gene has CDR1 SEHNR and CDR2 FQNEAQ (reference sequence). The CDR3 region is CASSLRGAEAFF. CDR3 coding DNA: TGTGCCAGCAGCTTACGGGGAGCTGAAGCTTTCTTT.

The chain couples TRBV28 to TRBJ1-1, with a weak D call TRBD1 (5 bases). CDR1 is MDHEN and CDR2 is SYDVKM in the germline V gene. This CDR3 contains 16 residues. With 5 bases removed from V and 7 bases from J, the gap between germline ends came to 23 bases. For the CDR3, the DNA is TGTGCCAGCAGTGCCCCTCGAGCTATTGTAGGGGATGAAGCTTTCTTT. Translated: CASSAPRAIVGDEAFF. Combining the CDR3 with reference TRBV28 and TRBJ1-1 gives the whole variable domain DVKVTQSSRYLVKRTGEKVFLECVQDMDHENMFWYRQDPGLGLRLIYFSYDVKMKEKGDIPEGYSVSREKKERFSLILESASTNQTSMYLCASSAPRAIVGDEAFFGQGTRLTVV.

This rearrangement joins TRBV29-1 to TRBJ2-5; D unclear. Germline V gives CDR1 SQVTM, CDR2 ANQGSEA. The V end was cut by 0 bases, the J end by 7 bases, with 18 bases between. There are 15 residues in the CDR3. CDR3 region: CSVEEFHGSQVTQYF. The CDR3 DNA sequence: TGCAGCGTTGAAGAGTTTCACGGCTCCCAGGTGACCCAGTACTTC. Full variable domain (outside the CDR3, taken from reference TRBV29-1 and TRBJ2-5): SAVISQKPSRDICQRGTSLTIQCQVDSQVTMMFWYRQQPGQSLTLIATANQGSEATYESGFVIDKFPISRPNLTFSTLTVSNMSPEDSSIYLCSVEEFHGSQVTQYFGPGTRLLVL.

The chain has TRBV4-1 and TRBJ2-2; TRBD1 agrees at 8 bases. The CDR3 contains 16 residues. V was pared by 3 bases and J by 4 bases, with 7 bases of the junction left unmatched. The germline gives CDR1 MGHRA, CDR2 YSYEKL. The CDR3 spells CASSQRRTGLTGELFF. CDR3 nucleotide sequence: TGCGCCAGCAGCCAGCGGCGGACAGGGCTCACCGGGGAGCTGTTTTTT.

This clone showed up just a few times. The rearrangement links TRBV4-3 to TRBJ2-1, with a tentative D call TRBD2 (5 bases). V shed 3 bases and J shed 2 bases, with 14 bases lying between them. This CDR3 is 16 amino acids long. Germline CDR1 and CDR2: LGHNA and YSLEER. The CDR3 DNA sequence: TGCGCCAGCAGCCACACAAGACGGAGGACCTACAATGAGCAGTTCTTC. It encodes CASSHTRRRTYNEQFF.

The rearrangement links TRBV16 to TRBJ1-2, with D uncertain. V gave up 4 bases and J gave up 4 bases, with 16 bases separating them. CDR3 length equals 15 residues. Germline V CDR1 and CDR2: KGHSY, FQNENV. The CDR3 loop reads CASSPNGPTFYGYTF. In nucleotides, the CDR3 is TGTGCCAGCAGCCCAAATGGACCAACCTTCTATGGCTACACCTTC. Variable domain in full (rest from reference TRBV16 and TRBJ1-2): GEEVAQTPKHLVRGEGQKAKLYCAPIKGHSYVFWYQQVLKNEFKFLISFQNENVFDETGMPKERFSAKCLPNSPCSLEIQATKLEDSAVYFCASSPNGPTFYGYTFGSGTRLTVV.

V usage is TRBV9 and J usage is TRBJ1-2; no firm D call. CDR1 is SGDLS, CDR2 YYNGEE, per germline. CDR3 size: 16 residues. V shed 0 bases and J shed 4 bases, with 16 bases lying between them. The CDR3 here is CASSVATDGPLYGYTF. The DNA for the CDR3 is TGTGCCAGCAGCGTAGCTACAGATGGGCCGCTCTATGGCTACACCTTC.

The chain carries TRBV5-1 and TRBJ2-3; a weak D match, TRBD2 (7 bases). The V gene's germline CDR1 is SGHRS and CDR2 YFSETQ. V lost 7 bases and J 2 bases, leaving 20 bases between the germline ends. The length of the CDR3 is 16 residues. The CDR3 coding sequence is TGCGCCAGCCACTTTTTTCCGGGGGGCCCCACAGATACGCAGTATTTT. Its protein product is CASHFFPGGPTDTQYF.

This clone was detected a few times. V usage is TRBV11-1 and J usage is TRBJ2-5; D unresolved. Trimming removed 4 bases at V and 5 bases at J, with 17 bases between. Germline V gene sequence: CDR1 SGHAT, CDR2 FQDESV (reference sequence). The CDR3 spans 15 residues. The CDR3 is CASSSHLLLEETQYF. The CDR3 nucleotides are TGTGCCAGCAGCTCACACCTCCTTCTGGAGGAGACCCAGTACTTC.

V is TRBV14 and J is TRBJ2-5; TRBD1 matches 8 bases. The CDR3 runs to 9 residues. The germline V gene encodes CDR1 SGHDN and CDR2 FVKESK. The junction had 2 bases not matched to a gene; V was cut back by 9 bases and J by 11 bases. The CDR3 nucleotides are TGTGCCAGAACAGGGGGACAGTACTTC. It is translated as CARTGGQYF.

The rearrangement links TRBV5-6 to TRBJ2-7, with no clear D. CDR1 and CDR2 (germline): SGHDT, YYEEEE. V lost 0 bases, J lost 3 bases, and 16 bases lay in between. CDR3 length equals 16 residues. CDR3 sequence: CASSLARKNFYYEQYF. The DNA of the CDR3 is TGTGCCAGCAGCTTGGCCCGGAAAAACTTCTACTACGAGCAGTACTTC. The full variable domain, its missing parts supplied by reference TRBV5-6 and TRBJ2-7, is DAGVTQSPTHLIKTRGQQVTLRCSPKSGHDTVSWYQQALGQGPQFIFQYYEEEERQRGNFPDRFSGHQFPNYSSELNVNALLLGDSALYLCASSLARKNFYYEQYFGPGTRLTVT.

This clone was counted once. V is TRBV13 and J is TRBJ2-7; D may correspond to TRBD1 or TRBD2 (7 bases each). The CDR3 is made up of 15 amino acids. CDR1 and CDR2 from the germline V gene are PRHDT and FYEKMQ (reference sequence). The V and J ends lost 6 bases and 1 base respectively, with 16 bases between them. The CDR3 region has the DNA TGTGCCAGCAGGGCCCCAGGGGGAGGGTCCTACGAGCAGTACTTC. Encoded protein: CASRAPGGGSYEQYF.